What follows is one TCR beta chain and its context. What it recognizes is unknown. All the donors were Caucasian adults who lived in Nashville, Tennessee. Every subset had its genomic DNA shared out evenly among several immunoSEQ plates. TCRdb's table, derived via immunoSEQ multiplex PCR, lists solely in-frame clones and lacks some. The sample yields roughly 2.5 million clones, just over 90% seen once. This CDR3 has 15 amino acids. V lost 5 bases and J lost 2; bases outside the gene matches: 5. Per germline, CDR1 MNHEY and CDR2 SVGAGI. These data belong to a study of shared clonotypes between healthy human individuals. Whole-study results and caveats: Between a few donors, naive CD4 clonotypes were shared at a level of about 5%.

The clonotype was recovered from a man aged 18-30 years in good health. The rearrangement links TRBV6-5 to TRBJ2-1; TRBD1 aligns across 8 bases. The specimen sequenced was naive CD4+ T cells sorted from blood. As for subset: CD45RA+ positively selected. CDR3: CASSLQGATYNEQFF. The CDR3 nucleotides are TGTGCCAGCAGTCTCCAGGGGGCGACCTACAATGAGCAGTTCTTC.